This T cell receptor beta chain was documented in a study of cytomegalovirus exposure and HLA in healthy donors. Broader study findings: HLA-A and HLA-B allele assignments for most subjects were reportedly predicted accurately using TCR beta sequences. The authors considered a cluster of highly shared sequence variants likely to be a sequencing artifact. Earlier analysis looked at TCR beta V segments, and most were productive about 90% or about 30% of the time.

Of note for this clone: Its antigen is as yet unknown.

The PCR was carried out with 60 Vbeta primers and 13 Jbeta primers. Assay: immunoSEQ multiplex PCR; the TCRdb copy retains only in-frame clones and omits some. Found here are about 70,000 clones; the top ten clones hold roughly 2.6%. The CDR3 length is 11 residues. Germline loops: CDR1 KGHSH, CDR2 LQKENI. Trimming stripped 4 bases from V and 8 bases from J, with 6 bases between. The origin of this receptor is a female donor in good health and CMV-seropositive. The chain is built from TRBV18 and TRBJ2-1; D gene uncertain. Sequencing was done on a sample of PBMCs. The CDR3 nucleotides are TGTGCCAGCTCACTCCAGGATGAGCAGTTCTTC. Amino acids: CASSLQDEQFF.